This T cell receptor (beta chain) is from a study of cytomegalovirus exposure and HLA in healthy donors. Findings and caveats of the study: Most TCR beta V segments were productive about 90% or about 30% of the time in an earlier analysis. The study designated about 180 TCR beta chains cytomegalovirus-associated.

Nominal health characterized the donors when sampled, though unrecorded immune exposures were likely. Concerning this clone itself: The antigen remains unidentified.

The PCR contained 60 Vbeta and 13 Jbeta primers. Method: immunoSEQ multiplex PCR; TCRdb's copy keeps in-frame clones and lacks some. The sample has roughly 140,000 clones, roughly three quarters seen once. The V end was cut by 7 bases, the J end by 11 bases, with 27 bases between. This CDR3 is 16 amino acids long. Per the germline V gene, CDR1 is LNHDA and CDR2 is SQIVND (reference sequence). Material: PBMCs. The gene calls are TRBV19 and TRBJ1-5; no clear D. This receptor was obtained from a woman between 45 and 60 years old in good health and CMV-seronegative. The CDR3 reads CASTLTEGSFVLAQHF. The CDR3, as DNA: TGTGCCAGTACCCTCACCGAGGGCAGTTTCGTTCTAGCCCAGCATTTT. Complete variable domain (other parts from reference TRBV19 and TRBJ1-5): DGGITQSPKYLFRKEGQNVTLSCEQNLNHDAMYWYRQDPGQGLRLIYYSQIVNDFQKGDIAEGYSVSREKKESFPLTVTSAQKNPTAFYLCASTLTEGSFVLAQHFGDGTRLSIL.